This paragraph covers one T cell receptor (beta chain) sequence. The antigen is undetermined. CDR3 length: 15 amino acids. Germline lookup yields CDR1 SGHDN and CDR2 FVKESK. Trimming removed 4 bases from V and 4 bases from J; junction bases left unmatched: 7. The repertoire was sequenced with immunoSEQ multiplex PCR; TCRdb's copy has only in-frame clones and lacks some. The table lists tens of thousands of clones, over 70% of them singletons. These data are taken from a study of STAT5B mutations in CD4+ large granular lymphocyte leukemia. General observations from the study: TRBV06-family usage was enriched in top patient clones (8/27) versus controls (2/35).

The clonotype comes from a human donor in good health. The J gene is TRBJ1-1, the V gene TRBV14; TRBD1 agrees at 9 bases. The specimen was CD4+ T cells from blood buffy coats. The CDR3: CASSLYRGPGTEAFF. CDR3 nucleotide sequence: TGTGCCAGCAGCCTATACAGGGGGCCAGGCACTGAAGCTTTCTTT. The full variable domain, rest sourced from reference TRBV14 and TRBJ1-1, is EAGVTQFPSHSVIEKGQTVTLRCDPISGHDNLYWYRRVMGKEIKFLLHFVKESKQDESGMPNNRFLAERTGGTYSTLKVQPAELEDSGVYFCASSLYRGPGTEAFFGQGTRLTVV.